Following are 20 T cell receptor beta chains from one sample sequenced in a study of molecular identifiers for immune sequencing clone quantification (dated by TCRdb to between 2018 and 2020). Libraries came from PCR. The sample was run on an Illumina HiSeq 4000. TCRdb passed the public sequencing reads through fastp at Q25 and MiXCR, retaining productive beta sequences. Merged by CDR3 protein, the rows form single entries marked with the most common genes and DNA. Across this sample there are 300,000 to 350,000 distinct CDR3 sequences, with 20% to 25% seen only once. In total, the top ten clones hold 0.7% to 0.9% of the sample. The sequenced material came from naive CD8+ T cells from blood, with Jurkat cell RNA spiked in. The sample's cell subset or site label, in plain terms: FACS-sorted CD8+CD4-CCR7+CD45RA+ naive T cells. Receptor source: a human donor in good health. Some libraries in this study had Jurkat cell RNA spiked in.

A word on this clonotype: No conserved phenylalanine or tryptophan is present at the end of the CDR3, so a read error is the likely explanation. The DNA is left out, because the CDR3 cannot be placed on it with certainty; the CDR3 is given as TCRdb lists it. V gene TRBV5-4 combines with J gene TRBJ1-2. The CDR3 is 11 residues long, ends included. Germline V gene data show CDR1 as SGHNT and CDR2 as YYREEE (reference sequence). The CDR3 loop reads CASSFGPASSL.

This clonotype was observed many times. This chain uses TRBV25-1 with TRBJ2-7; D is unresolved. With 5 bases removed from V and 5 bases from J, the gap between germline ends came to 10 bases. Germline loops: CDR1 MGHDK, CDR2 SYGVNS. The CDR3 runs to 12 residues. The CDR3 sequence: CASSYSTHEQYF. In nucleotides, the CDR3 is TGTGCCAGCAGTTATAGTACCCACGAGCAGTACTTC.

This clonotype was recorded at least ten times. The CDR3 DNA sequence: TGTGCCAGCAATGGGTTATATAGCAATCAGCCCCAGCATTTT. Its protein product is CASNGLYSNQPQHF. This chain links TRBV28 with TRBJ1-5; D call uncertain. This CDR3 has 14 residues. Germline CDR1 is MDHEN and CDR2 is SYDVKM. Between the trimmed V and J ends, which lost 7 bases and 0 bases, there was a span of 10 bases.

This clonotype was detected many times. The rearrangement joins TRBV6-5 to TRBJ2-1; D is uncertain. V lost 0 bases and J 9 bases, leaving 9 bases between the germline ends. CDR3 length equals 13 residues. The germline V gene encodes CDR1 MNHEY and CDR2 SVGAGI. The CDR3 region has the DNA TGTGCCAGCAGTTACTCGAGTGTCAGTGAGCAGTTCTTC. This gives the protein CASSYSSVSEQFF.

This clonotype was observed at least ten times. The chain recombines TRBV12-3 or TRBV12-4 with TRBJ2-7, with TRBD1 identical over 7 bases. This CDR3 is built from 14 residues. After removal of 6 bases from V and 2 bases from J, the junction contained 7 bases not matched to a gene. Here the CDR3 reads CASSPAQGAYEQYF. The CDR3 nucleotides are TGTGCCAGCAGCCCCGCCCAGGGGGCCTACGAGCAGTACTTC.

Of note for this clonotype: Possible read error: a much larger clone is one base away. The CDR3 ends on some other residue instead of the conserved phenylalanine or tryptophan, so this is likely a read error. The chain is built from TRBV5-6 and TRBJ2-7; D is perhaps TRBD1 (5 bases). The CDR3 contains 14 residues. Germline V gives CDR1 SGHDT, CDR2 YYEEEE. Trimming took off 3 bases at V and 2 bases at J, with 12 bases between the two ends. The CDR3 here is CASSSRVFPYEQYL. The CDR3 nucleotides are TGTGCCAGCAGCTCCAGGGTTTTCCCCTACGAGCAGTACCTC.

This clonotype was counted at least ten times. The chain employs TRBV20-1 and TRBJ1-2; D unresolved. The CDR3 runs to 14 residues. Germline V CDR1 and CDR2: DFQATT, SNEGSKA (reference sequence). The ends were cut back, 0 bases at V and 3 bases at J, with 11 bases in the middle. CDR3 in amino acids: CSARDVDGDYGYTF. Here the CDR3 DNA reads TGCAGTGCTAGAGATGTAGACGGTGACTATGGCTACACCTTC.

This clonotype was seen at least ten times. The chain carries TRBV6-1 and TRBJ2-5; no clear D. V was trimmed by 0 bases and J by 12 bases, leaving 23 bases between them. This CDR3 contains 16 residues. Germline values: CDR1 MNHNS, CDR2 SASEGT. The CDR3 loop is CASSEAPWSSADSEYF. In DNA form, the CDR3 reads TGTGCCAGCAGTGAAGCCCCCTGGTCAAGCGCCGATTCGGAGTACTTC.

This clonotype came up many times. The V gene is TRBV9, the J gene TRBJ1-5; D is uncertain. Germline lookup yields CDR1 SGDLS and CDR2 YYNGEE. V gave up 3 bases and J gave up 1 base, with 11 bases separating them. This CDR3 has 15 residues. CDR3 amino acids: CASSEDGLSNQPQHF. CDR3 nucleotides: TGTGCCAGCAGCGAGGACGGCTTGAGCAATCAGCCCCAGCATTTT.

This clonotype has a handful of counts. A much bigger clone sits one base away, suggesting this may be a read error. The J gene is TRBJ1-1, the V gene TRBV25-1; 8 positions match TRBD1. Germline lookup yields CDR1 MGHDK and CDR2 SYGVNS. The CDR3 runs to 13 residues. The CDR3 coding sequence is TGTGCCAGCGGATATGGGACAGGAGTTGGGTCTCTCTTT. Translated, it gives CASGYGTGVGSLF.

A remark on this clonotype: One base away lies a much larger clone, so this may be a sequencing read error. The chain is built from TRBV29-1 and TRBJ2-7, with 8 positions matching TRBD1. Germline CDR1 is SQVTM and CDR2 is ANQGSEA. The CDR3 contains 13 residues. Written as DNA, the CDR3 is TGCAGCGTTGGGGCAGGGGGCCCCTACGGGCAGTACTTC. Its protein product is CSVGAGGPYGQYF.

With respect to this clonotype: At one of its ends the junction is not consistent with the germline gene, which may arise from a read error. The chain is built from TRBV7-2 and TRBJ2-1; a possible D gene is TRBD1 (5 bases). Germline V gene data show CDR1 as SGHTA and CDR2 as FQGNSA. This CDR3 has 14 amino acids. The CDR3 loop reads CASGLSGVGHEQFF. CDR3 sequence (DNA): TGTGCCAGCGGCTTGAGTGGCGTGGGGCATGAGCAGTTCTTC. The full variable domain, rest sourced from reference TRBV7-2 and TRBJ2-1, is GAGVSQSPSNKVTEKGKDVELRCDPISGHTALYWYRQSLGQGLEFLIYFQGNSAPDKSGLPSDRFSAERTGGSVSTLTIQRTQQEDSAVYLCASGLSGVGHEQFFGPGTRLTVL.

There are many counts of this clonotype. The V gene is TRBV4-1, the J gene TRBJ1-1, with 10 bases matching TRBD1. Germline lookup yields CDR1 MGHRA and CDR2 YSYEKL. The CDR3 spans 14 residues. Germline trimming cut 4 bases from V and 10 bases from J; bases unmatched to any gene: 9. The CDR3 DNA reads TGCGCCAGCAGCCCCGGACAGGGGGGATTTGTAGCTTTCTTT. Translating it yields CASSPGQGGFVAFF.

This clonotype was recorded at least ten times. The CDR3 spells CAWDWADTQYF. Written as DNA, the CDR3 is TGTGCCTGGGACTGGGCAGATACGCAGTATTTT. The V and J genes are TRBV30 and TRBJ2-3; no clear D. The CDR3 has 11 residues. Between the trimmed V and J ends, which lost 5 bases and 4 bases, there was a span of 7 bases. In germline, CDR1 is GTSNPN, CDR2 SVGIG (reference sequence).

This clonotype has a handful of counts. J is TRBJ2-1 and V is TRBV6-2 or TRBV6-3; TRBD1 matches 8 bases. J lost 10 bases, V lost 6 bases, and 11 bases had no gene match. In germline, CDR1 is MNHEY, CDR2 SVGEGT. The CDR3 has 14 amino acids. The CDR3: CASRPRDRLFEQFF. CDR3 DNA: TGTGCCAGCAGACCCCGGGACAGGTTATTCGAGCAGTTCTTC.

This clonotype occurred a few times. The rearrangement uses TRBV11-2 and TRBJ2-1; D is perhaps TRBD1 (5 bases). There are 17 residues in the CDR3. V gave up 1 base and J gave up 9 bases, with 22 bases separating them. Germline lookup yields CDR1 SGHAT and CDR2 FQNNGV. CDR3 sequence: CASSLAFGNRPGGEQFF. The CDR3 coding sequence is TGTGCCAGCAGCTTAGCTTTTGGAAACAGGCCCGGCGGTGAGCAGTTCTTC.

This clonotype was detected many times. V gene TRBV28 combines with J gene TRBJ2-1, with unresolved D. From germline, CDR1 is MDHEN and CDR2 SYDVKM. CDR3 size: 14 residues. The ends were cut back, 5 bases at V and 7 bases at J, with 15 bases in the middle. The CDR3 reads CASSVLGATNEQFF. The CDR3 DNA reads TGTGCCAGCAGTGTCCTCGGAGCTACTAATGAGCAGTTCTTC.

This clonotype was seen a few times. The rearrangement links TRBV10-3 to TRBJ2-5, with TRBD2 identical over 7 bases. The CDR3 extends over 18 amino acids. Per the germline V gene, CDR1 is ENHRY and CDR2 is SYGVKD. The junction had 13 bases not matched to a gene; V was cut back by 2 bases and J by 1 base. Written as DNA, the CDR3 is TGTGCCATCAGTGAGGAGGTTCTAGGCGGGGGAATCCAAGAGACCCAGTACTTC. Its translation: CAISEEVLGGGIQETQYF.

This clonotype showed up many times. The chain uses TRBV27 and TRBJ1-5, with D unclear. Trimming took 3 bases from V and 0 from J, leaving 3 bases between them. In germline, CDR1 is MNHEY, CDR2 SMNVEV (reference sequence). The CDR3 contains 13 residues. The chain's CDR3 is CASSFLSNQPQHF. In DNA form, the CDR3 reads TGTGCCAGCAGTTTTCTTAGCAATCAGCCCCAGCATTTT.

This clonotype was found many times. This chain connects TRBV27 to TRBJ2-3, with D unclear. Germline assignment: CDR1 MNHEY and CDR2 SMNVEV (reference sequence). Trimming removed 6 bases at V and 1 base at J, with 14 bases between. This CDR3 has 15 amino acids. CDR3 region: CASSPGELGTDTQYF. Here the CDR3 DNA reads TGTGCCAGCAGCCCGGGCGAGTTGGGCACAGATACGCAGTATTTT.